This TCR beta chain was sequenced during a study of PD-L1 blockade in urothelial cancer. Study overall: Prior chemotherapy regimens per patient numbered 0 to 3. Typically, measured as a median, blood samples had over 120,000 T cells. Notes on the study in general: Durable-benefit patients expanded tumor-associated blood clones more at 3 weeks.

On this clone: The antigen remains unidentified.

TCRdb's table, derived via immunoSEQ multiplex PCR, lists solely in-frame clones and lacks some. This sample has tens of thousands of clones, with approximately 86% found just once. V lost 6 bases, J lost 0 bases, and 3 bases stayed unmatched. Germline-derived CDR1 and CDR2 are LNHDA and SQIVND (reference sequence). The CDR3 is 15 amino acids. This TCR derives from a woman in her sixties or seventies with urothelial cancer. The V and J genes are TRBV19 and TRBJ2-1, with TRBD1 matching over 9 bases. The source material was PBMCs, sampled around atezolizumab (anti-PD-L1) treatment. The CDR3 nucleotides are TGTGCCAGTAGCAAGGACAGGGGCTCCTACAATGAGCAGTTCTTC. Protein product: CASSKDRGSYNEQFF.